This TCR beta chain appears in the sequencing data of a study of cytomegalovirus exposure and HLA in healthy donors. Study at large: Earlier sequencing of 200 million or so T cells yielded under 120 million unique TCR beta sequences. Regarding the study as a whole: On later analysis, the bulk of CMV-associated TCR beta chains appeared to be HLA-restricted. In a later analysis, around 18,000 TCR beta sequences were associated with HLA alleles at 0.05 false discovery rate. Specificity of a few CMV-associated chains for CMV antigens was verified in vitro.

The PCR had 60 Vbeta and 13 Jbeta primers. TCRdb keeps only in-frame clones here, not all; method: immunoSEQ multiplex PCR. The sample has about 180,000 clones, over 60% seen once. Comments on this clone: Its specificity is not known. This sample also contains other DNA sequences that code for the same CDR3.

CDR1 and CDR2 (germline): KGHSH, LQKENI. The V end was cut by 1 base, the J end by 0 bases, with 8 bases between. This CDR3 is 15 amino acids long. The source is a man younger than 35 in good health and CMV-seronegative. Sequencing was performed on PBMCs. The rearrangement joins TRBV18 to TRBJ2-3; possibly TRBD1 for D (6 bases). CDR3 amino acids: CASSPRQGSTDTQYF. Written as DNA, the CDR3 is TGTGCCAGCTCACCACGCCAGGGGAGCACAGATACGCAGTATTTT.